The present T cell receptor beta chain was sequenced within a study of CD8 T cells in Susac syndrome. FACS was used to enrich TEMRA cells, whereas the CD8+ and CD4+ T cells were obtained by negative isolation. 0.5 to 1 ug RNA was reverse transcribed with random hexamers. A single record per CDR3 protein comes from TCRdb applying MiXCR to the immunoSEQ multiplex PCR reads. The profile shows 71,000 or so distinct CDR3 sequences, around 93% of them singletons. Specimen: CD4+ T cells from PBMCs. The receptor was derived from a human donor with Susac syndrome.

In DNA, the CDR3 is TGTGCCAGCAGCTTAGTGGGGGGGCAAGAGACCCAGTACTTC. It yields the protein CASSLVGGQETQYF. The chain is built from TRBV7-2 and TRBJ2-5; 7 bases map to TRBD2. This CDR3 is built from 14 residues. From germline, CDR1 is SGHTA and CDR2 FQGNSA. The V gene end was trimmed by 1 base and the J gene end by 2 bases; junction bases not matched to a gene: 1.